This T cell receptor (beta chain) derives from a study of glioma-infiltrating T cells after dendritic cell vaccination. The immunoSEQ assay amplified TCRB CDR3 from up to 2 ug DNA. The PCR used 60 V beta and 13 J beta primers. Some clones are missing from TCRdb's copy, which holds only in-frame ones; the method was immunoSEQ multiplex PCR. The table includes 90,000 to 100,000 clones, about four fifths detected once. This TCR was sampled from a human donor with glioblastoma. The sample here was blood, taken before dendritic cell vaccination.

CDR3 amino acids: CASSPGQGQETQYF. CDR3 DNA: TGTGCCAGCAGTCCCGGACAGGGGCAAGAGACCCAGTACTTC. V is TRBV5-4 and J is TRBJ2-5, with 9 bases aligning to TRBD1. CDR3 size: 14 residues. Per germline, CDR1 SGHNT and CDR2 YYREEE (reference sequence). V was pared by 5 bases and J by 2 bases, with 4 bases of the junction left unmatched.